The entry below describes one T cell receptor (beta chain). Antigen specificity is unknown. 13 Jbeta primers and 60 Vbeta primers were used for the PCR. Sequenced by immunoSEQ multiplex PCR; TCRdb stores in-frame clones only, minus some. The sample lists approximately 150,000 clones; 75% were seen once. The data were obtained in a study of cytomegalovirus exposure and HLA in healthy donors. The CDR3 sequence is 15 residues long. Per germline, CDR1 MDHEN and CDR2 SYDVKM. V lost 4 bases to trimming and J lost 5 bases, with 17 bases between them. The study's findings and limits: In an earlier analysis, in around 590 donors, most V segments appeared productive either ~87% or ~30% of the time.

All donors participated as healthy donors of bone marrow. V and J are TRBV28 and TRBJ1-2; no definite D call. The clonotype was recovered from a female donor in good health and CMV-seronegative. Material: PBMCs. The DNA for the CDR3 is TGTGCCAGCAGTTCCCCCCGACAATTTAGGTATGGCTACACCTTC. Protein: CASSSPRQFRYGYTF.